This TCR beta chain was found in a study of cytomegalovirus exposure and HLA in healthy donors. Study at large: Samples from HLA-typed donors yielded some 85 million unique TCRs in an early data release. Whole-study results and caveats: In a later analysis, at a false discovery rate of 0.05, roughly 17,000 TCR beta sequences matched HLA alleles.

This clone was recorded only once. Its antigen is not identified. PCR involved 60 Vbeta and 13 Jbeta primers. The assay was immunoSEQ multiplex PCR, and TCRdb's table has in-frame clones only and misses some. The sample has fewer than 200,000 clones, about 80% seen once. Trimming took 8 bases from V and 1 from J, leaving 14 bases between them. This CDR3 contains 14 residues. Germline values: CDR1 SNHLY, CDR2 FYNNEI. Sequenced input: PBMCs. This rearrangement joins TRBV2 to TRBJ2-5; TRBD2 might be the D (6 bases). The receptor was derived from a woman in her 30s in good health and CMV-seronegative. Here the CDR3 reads CASCGTFIQETQYF. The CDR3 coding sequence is TGTGCCAGCTGCGGGACGTTCATCCAAGAGACCCAGTACTTC. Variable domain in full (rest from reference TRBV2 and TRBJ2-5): EPEVTQTPSHQVTQMGQEVILRCVPISNHLYFYWYRQILGQKVEFLVSFYNNEISEKSEIFDDQFSVERPDGSNFTLKIRSTKLEDSAMYFCASCGTFIQETQYFGPGTRLLVL.